The present TCR beta chain was sequenced within a study of shared clonotypes between healthy human individuals. The study, taken as a whole, reports: Larger richness was generally estimated for naive than memory subsets. In having few donors, the study represented limited genetic and exposure-history diversity.

Each donor was a Caucasian adult residing in Nashville, Tennessee. The CDR3 spans 17 residues. V lost 4 bases, J lost 4 bases, and 8 bases stayed unmatched. The germline V gene encodes CDR1 SGHRS and CDR2 YFSETQ. This clone was counted a single time. Its specificity is unknown. Sequenced by immunoSEQ multiplex PCR; TCRdb stores in-frame clones only, minus some. The data contain 550,000 to 700,000 clones, about 80% of them singletons. The rearrangement uses TRBV5-1 and TRBJ2-1, with 13 bases identical to TRBD2. The sample taken for sequencing was memory CD4+ T cells sorted from blood. Subset noted: CD45RA-negative fraction. This TCR was sampled from a young woman in good health. The CDR3 coding sequence is TGCGCCAGCAGCCTGTGGACTAGCGGGAGTGGGTACAATGAGCAGTTCTTC. Translated: CASSLWTSGSGYNEQFF. The full variable domain, in which reference TRBV5-1 and TRBJ2-1 provide the parts outside the CDR3, is KAGVTQTPRYLIKTRGQQVTLSCSPISGHRSVSWYQQTPGQGLQFLFEYFSETQRNKGNFPGRFSGRQFSNSRSEMNVSTLELGDSALYLCASSLWTSGSGYNEQFFGPGTRLTVL.